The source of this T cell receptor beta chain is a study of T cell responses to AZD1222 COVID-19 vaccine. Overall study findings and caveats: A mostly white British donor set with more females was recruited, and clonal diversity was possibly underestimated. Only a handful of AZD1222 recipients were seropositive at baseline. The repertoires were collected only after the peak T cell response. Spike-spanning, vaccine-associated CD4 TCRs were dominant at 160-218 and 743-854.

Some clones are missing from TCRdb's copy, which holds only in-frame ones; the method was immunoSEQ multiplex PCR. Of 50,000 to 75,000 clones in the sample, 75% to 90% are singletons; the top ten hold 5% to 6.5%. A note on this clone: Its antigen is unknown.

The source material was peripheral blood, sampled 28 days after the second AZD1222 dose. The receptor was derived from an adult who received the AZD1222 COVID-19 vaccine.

CDR3 amino acids: CASSQGGGQGNEKLFF. For the CDR3, the DNA is TGTGCCAGCAGCCAAGGGGGGGGACAGGGTAATGAAAAACTGTTTTTT. This chain connects TRBV3-1 (or the pseudogene TRBV3-2) to TRBJ1-4; 9 bases agree with TRBD1. CDR3 length: 16 residues. V trimming: 1 base; J trimming: 4 bases; junction bases outside the gene matches: 4. Germline values: CDR1 LGHDT, CDR2 YNNKEL (reference sequence).